A selection of T cell receptor beta chains follows, all from one sample in a study of CXCR3-negative and CXCR3-positive naive CD8 T cells. Reanalyzing the 5' RACE reads, TCRdb keeps one entry per CDR3 protein, without DNA. This sample's table has 30,000 to 40,000 distinct CDR3 sequences. Sequencing was done on a sample of memory CD8+ T cells from blood. These receptors all come from a human donor in good health. Some clones in this sample may be carry-over from other donors' samples. Each CDR3 is given with its conserved first and last residue. Size tells how often a clone was seen (once, few, many) or the class of an expanded clone, and some rows leave it out.

CASSLSQDTGELFF	TRBV3-1	TRBJ2-2	-
CASSSKGPNEQFF	TRBV7-9	TRBJ2-1	-
CASGGYSASYEQYF	TRBV27	TRBJ2-7	-
CASSPGLSYQETQYF	TRBV27	TRBJ2-5	-
CASSFSNYEQYF	TRBV11-2	TRBJ2-7	-
CASSFSLAGETTDTQYF	TRBV28	TRBJ2-3	-
CSVGGTFQETQYF	TRBV29-1	TRBJ2-5	-
CASSLAGTSNTEAFF	TRBV7-3	TRBJ1-1	-
CATSREGTGDTDTQYF	TRBV15	TRBJ2-3	-
CASSQQEALPYEQYF	TRBV14	TRBJ2-7	-
CASSTAGPSYYEQYF	TRBV6-6	TRBJ2-7	-
CASSLKVAGQETQYF	TRBV7-3	TRBJ2-5	-
CSVETGTDVPLGGYEQYF	TRBV29-1	TRBJ2-7	-
CASSEAAGAGDTQYF	TRBV6-4	TRBJ2-3	-
CASSLFTVNSPLHF	TRBV12-3/TRBV12-4	TRBJ1-6	-
CATSRDLGVNQPQHF	TRBV15	TRBJ1-5	-
CASSDSTSGGHNEQFF	TRBV6-4	TRBJ2-1	medium-sized
CASSLDTGTQYF	TRBV7-9	TRBJ2-3	-
CASSYGGGQGNFYEQYF	TRBV6-2/TRBV6-3	TRBJ2-7	medium-sized
CSARGINERGRFSQEETQYF	TRBV20-1	TRBJ2-5	-
CASSQRAGGLHSYNEQFF	TRBV4-3	TRBJ2-1	-
CASSEVLGSMNTEAFF	TRBV25-1	TRBJ1-1	-
CSARVRGGSVEQYF	TRBV20-1	TRBJ2-7	-
CANRPTSDNSPLHF	TRBV7-9	TRBJ1-6	-
CASSDWTGALGVDEQYF	TRBV25-1	TRBJ2-7	-
CASSFRYPYEQYF	TRBV5-1	TRBJ2-7	-
CASSESTDGLNSPLHF	TRBV10-1	TRBJ1-6	large
CSASIALAGGQDTQYF	TRBV20-1	TRBJ2-3	-
CASSFFGTMNTEAFF	TRBV27	TRBJ1-1	-
CASSYSSETQYF	TRBV6-6	TRBJ2-5	-
CASSLTGALAYEQYF	TRBV7-2	TRBJ2-7	-
CASSLATGTALDQPQHF	TRBV7-2	TRBJ1-5	-
CASSAFSHSYEQYF	TRBV7-9	TRBJ2-7	-
CSARDTTGLAGGQQETQYF	TRBV20-1	TRBJ2-5	-
CASSPLVEGQETQYF	TRBV28	TRBJ2-5	-
CASALGDTQYF	TRBV19	TRBJ2-3	-
CSGGGAYGYTF	TRBV29-1	TRBJ1-2	-
CASSYNRETGELFF	TRBV6-2/TRBV6-3	TRBJ2-2	-
CSVSLARTFNEQFF	TRBV29-1	TRBJ2-1	-